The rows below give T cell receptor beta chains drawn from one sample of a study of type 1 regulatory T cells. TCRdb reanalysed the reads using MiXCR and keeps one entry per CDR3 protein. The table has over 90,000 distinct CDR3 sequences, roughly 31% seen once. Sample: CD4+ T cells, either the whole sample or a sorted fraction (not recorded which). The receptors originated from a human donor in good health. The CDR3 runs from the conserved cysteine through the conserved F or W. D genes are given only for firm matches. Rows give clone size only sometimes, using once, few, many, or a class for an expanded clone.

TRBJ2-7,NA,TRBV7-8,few,CASSRSREQYF,TGTGCCAGCAGCCGATCCCGCGAGCAGTACTTC
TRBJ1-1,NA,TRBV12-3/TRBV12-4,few,CASKQLTAEAFF,TGTGCCAGCAAACAACTTACGGCTGAAGCTTTCTTT
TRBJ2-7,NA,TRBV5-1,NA,CASSKGGSSYEQYF,TGCGCCAGCAGCAAGGGGGGTTCTTCCTACGAGCAGTACTTC
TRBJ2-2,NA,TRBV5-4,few,CASSFKGGYGELFF,TGTGCCAGCAGCTTCAAAGGGGGTTACGGGGAGCTGTTTTTT
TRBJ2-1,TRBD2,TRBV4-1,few,CASSRTGTSGVLNEQFF,TGCGCCAGCAGCCGCACCGGGACTAGCGGGGTACTGAATGAGCAGTTCTTC
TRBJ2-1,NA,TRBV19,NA,CASSPFGDNEQFF,TGTGCCAGCAGCCCGTTCGGAGACAATGAGCAGTTCTTC
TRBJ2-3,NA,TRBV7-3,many,CASSPGNSNTDTQYF,TGTGCCAGCAGCCCCGGCAACTCAAACACAGATACGCAGTATTTT
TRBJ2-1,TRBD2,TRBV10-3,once,CAISGLAERAHEQFF,TGTGCCATCAGTGGGCTAGCGGAGAGGGCCCATGAGCAGTTCTTC
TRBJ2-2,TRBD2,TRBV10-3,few,CAINSGRGTGELFF,TGTGCCATTAATAGCGGGAGGGGCACCGGGGAGCTGTTTTTT
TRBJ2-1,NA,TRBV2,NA,CASSETGYTGDEQFF,TGTGCCAGCAGTGAGACAGGGTATACGGGGGATGAGCAGTTCTTC
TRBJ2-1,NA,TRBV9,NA,CASSVAQGSNNEQFF,TGTGCCAGCAGCGTAGCCCAGGGGAGTAACAATGAGCAGTTCTTC
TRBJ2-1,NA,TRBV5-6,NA,CASSLPPSEQFF,TGTGCCAGCAGCTTGCCCCCCAGTGAGCAGTTCTTC
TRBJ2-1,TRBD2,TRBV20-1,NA,CSARERGNLNEQFF,TGCAGTGCTAGAGAGCGGGGGAATCTTAATGAGCAGTTCTTC
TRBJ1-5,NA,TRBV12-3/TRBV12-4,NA,CASGRSGAWGYSNQPQHF,TGTGCCAGCGGCCGTTCGGGGGCGTGGGGTTATAGCAATCAGCCCCAGCATTTT
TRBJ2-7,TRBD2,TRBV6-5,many,CASSRTSGSYEQYF,TGTGCCAGCAGTCGGACTAGCGGCTCCTACGAGCAGTACTTC
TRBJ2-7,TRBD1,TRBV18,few,CASSPPVGGTGDAYEQYF,TGTGCCAGCTCACCACCGGTGGGAGGGACAGGGGATGCCTACGAGCAGTACTTC
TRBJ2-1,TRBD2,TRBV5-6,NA,CASSLRLTGLAYNEQFF,TGTGCCAGCAGCTTAAGGCTGACGGGACTAGCCTACAATGAGCAGTTCTTC
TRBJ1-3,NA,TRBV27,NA,CASRPARPALTGGNTIYF,TGTGCCAGCAGACCCGCCCGCCCGGCGCTAACGGGCGGAAACACCATATATTTT
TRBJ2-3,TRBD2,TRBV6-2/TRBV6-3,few,CASIKTGRAPSTQYF,TGTGCCAGCATCAAGACCGGGAGGGCCCCGAGCACGCAGTATTTT
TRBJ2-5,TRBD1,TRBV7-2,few,CASSSDTGAGTQYF,TGTGCCAGCAGCTCCGATACAGGGGCGGGGACCCAGTACTTC
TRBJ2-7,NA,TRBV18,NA,CASSPSGQPYEQYF,TGTGCCAGCTCACCCAGTGGACAGCCCTACGAGCAGTACTTC
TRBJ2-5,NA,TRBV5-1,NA,CASSPLGSGFQETQNF,TGCGCCAGCAGTCCTCTGGGTAGCGGCTTCCAAGAGACCCAGAACTTC
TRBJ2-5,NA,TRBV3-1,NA,CASSPTGMGRAQETQYF,TGTGCCAGCAGCCCCACTGGCATGGGACGGGCACAAGAGACCCAGTACTTC
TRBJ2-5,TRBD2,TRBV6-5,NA,CASSSDRGGTQYF,TGTGCCAGCAGTTCGGACCGGGGGGGGACCCAGTACTTC
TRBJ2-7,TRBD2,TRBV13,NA,CASSSEVLAAYEQYF,TGTGCCAGCAGCTCCGAGGTTCTAGCGGCCTACGAGCAGTACTTC
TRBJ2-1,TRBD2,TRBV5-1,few,CASSLGLAQNLVDEQFF,TGCGCCAGCAGCCTCGGACTAGCCCAGAATTTGGTAGATGAGCAGTTCTTC
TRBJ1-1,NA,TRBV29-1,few,CSVEDRSVEAFF,TGCAGCGTTGAAGATCGTTCCGTTGAAGCTTTCTTT
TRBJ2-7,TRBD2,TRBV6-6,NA,CASSYQRGSGYGQYF,TGTGCCAGCAGTTACCAGCGGGGTAGCGGGTACGGGCAGTACTTC
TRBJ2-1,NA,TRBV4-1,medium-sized,CASRDYNEQFF,TGCGCCAGCAGGGATTACAATGAGCAGTTCTTC
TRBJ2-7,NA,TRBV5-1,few,CASSWGIGQGSNEQYF,TGCGCCAGCAGCTGGGGGATTGGGCAGGGGAGTAACGAGCAGTACTTC
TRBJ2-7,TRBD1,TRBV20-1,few,CSARAFGERDRRFYEQYF,TGCAGTGCTAGGGCTTTTGGAGAAAGGGACAGGAGATTTTACGAGCAGTACTTC
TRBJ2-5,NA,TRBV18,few,CASSLAVERRETQYF,TGTGCCAGCTCCTTAGCGGTCGAACGGCGGGAGACCCAGTACTTC
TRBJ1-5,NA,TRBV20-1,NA,CSAKRGSVSNQPQHF,TGCAGTGCAAAACGGGGGAGCGTGAGCAATCAGCCCCAGCATTTT
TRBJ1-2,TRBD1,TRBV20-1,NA,CSAGDRGLDGYTF,TGCAGTGCAGGGGACAGGGGGCTTGACGGCTACACCTTC
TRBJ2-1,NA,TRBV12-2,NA,CASRSLPGLAGGGIHNEQFF,TGTGCAAGTCGCTCCCTCCCGGGACTAGCGGGAGGCGGGATTCACAATGAGCAGTTCTTC
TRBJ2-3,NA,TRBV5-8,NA,CASSSQRSTDTQYF,TGTGCCAGCAGCTCCCAGCGGAGCACAGATACGCAGTATTTT
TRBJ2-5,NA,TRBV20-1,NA,CSARVPGVPETQYF,TGCAGTGCTAGAGTTCCGGGGGTTCCAGAGACCCAGTACTTC
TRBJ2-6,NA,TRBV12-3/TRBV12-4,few,CASKLSGANVLTF,TGTGCCAGCAAACTCTCTGGGGCCAACGTCCTGACTTTC
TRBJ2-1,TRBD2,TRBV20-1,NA,CSALMGGEQFF,TGCAGTGCTCTCATGGGGGGGGAGCAGTTCTTC
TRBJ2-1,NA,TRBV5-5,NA,CASSHQGDHNEQFF,TGTGCCAGCAGCCACCAGGGAGACCACAATGAGCAGTTCTTC
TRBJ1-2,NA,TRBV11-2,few,CASSPSEAALNYGYTF,TGTGCCAGCAGCCCAAGCGAAGCGGCCCTTAACTATGGCTACACCTTC